One TCR beta chain is described in this entry. As yet, its antigen is unknown. Amplified TCR beta CDR3 regions derived from RNA transcripts. HTBI primers were employed in a first-round RT-PCR of the TCR CDR3. TCRdb re-called the multiplex PCR reads with MiXCR, one entry per CDR3 protein. Here the sample spans approximately 600,000 distinct CDR3 sequences, about a fifth being singletons. The sample belongs to a study of T cells in Graves' hyperthyroidism and ophthalmopathy. Notes on the study in general: Ophthalmopathy could be told apart from stable hyperthyroidism with a 13 V-J model.

There are 14 residues in the CDR3. From germline, CDR1 is DFQATT and CDR2 SNEGSKA (reference sequence). The V end was cut by 4 bases, the J end by 3 bases, with 14 bases between. The receptor's source is a man between 25 and 39 years old with Graves' ophthalmopathy. The chain recombines TRBV20-1 with TRBJ2-3; D could derive from TRBD1 or TRBD2 (6 bases each). The specimen was blood. In DNA form, the CDR3 reads TGCAGTGCTACGGGGGCCCGTTTAACAGATACGCAGTATTTT. It yields the protein CSATGARLTDTQYF.